The 10 T cell receptor beta chains in this list originate from one sample, sequenced in a study of blood T cells in healthy people across ages (dated by TCRdb to between 2014 and 2016). The method was 5' RACE. This sample was sequenced with an Illumina HiSeq 2500. A second about 7 to 12 cycle PCR used a sample-barcoded 5' primer and a J-beta primer mix. In TCRdb, the public reads were trimmed at Q25 with fastp and aligned with MiXCR, with productive beta chains retained. Each record represents a unique CDR3 protein, reported with the most common genes and DNA among its rows. Recorded for this sample are some 760,000 distinct CDR3 sequences; around a quarter of them occurred a single time. The ten largest account for more than 8% of the sample. These data were also reused for a study on T cells of mothers and their children.

Sequenced material: blood. Every receptor here comes from a boy younger than 18 in good health.

This sequence joins TRBV12-3 or TRBV12-4 and TRBJ1-1; 7 nucleotides match TRBD1. V shed 6 bases and J 1 base; nucleotides not matched to a gene: 8. This CDR3 has 15 amino acids. The CDR3 is CASSSRDRQNTEAFF. The DNA of the CDR3 is TGTGCCAGCAGCTCCCGGGACAGACAGAACACTGAAGCTTTCTTT.

The CDR3 spells CASSESAGYDTQYF. The DNA of the CDR3 is TGCGCCAGCAGTGAGTCGGCGGGCTACGATACGCAGTATTTT. The chain uses TRBV10-1 and TRBJ2-3; D possibly corresponds to TRBD2 (5 bases). The germline gives CDR1 WNHNN, CDR2 SYGVQD (reference sequence). V was pared by 0 bases and J by 6 bases, with 10 bases between. CDR3 size: 14 residues.

This chain joins TRBV4-1 and TRBJ2-5, with a possible D match to TRBD1 (5 bases). The tail of the sequence fits TRBJ2-7 better, so the J call may be wrong. Per germline, CDR1 MGHRA and CDR2 YSYEKL. This CDR3 region has 15 residues. The CDR3 coding sequence is TGCGCCAGCAGCCAGCAGGGCATCCCAACCTACGAGCAGTACTTC. Protein sequence: CASSQQGIPTYEQYF.

This clonotype has just a few counts. The chain employs TRBV18 and TRBJ2-5; D is perhaps TRBD1 (6 bases). Trimming pared 3 bases from V and 9 bases from J, leaving 20 bases between. The CDR3 has 15 residues. Germline CDR1 reads KGHSH; CDR2 reads LQKENI. In DNA, the CDR3 is TGTGCCAGCTCACCCACCGACCGACAGCCAGGGGCCCAGTACTTC. This translates into CASSPTDRQPGAQYF.

Concerning this clonotype: One junction end does not reproduce the germline sequence, and a read error may be involved. V usage is TRBV7-9 and J usage is TRBJ2-1; weak D call: TRBD1 (5 bases). Germline V gives CDR1 SEHNR, CDR2 FQNEAQ (reference sequence). The CDR3 has 13 amino acids. CDR3 nucleotide sequence: TGTGCCAGCAGCTTTTCAGGGCAGAATGGGCAGTTCTTC. It encodes CASSFSGQNGQFF.

This clonotype was seen a few times. This chain uses TRBV7-9 with TRBJ2-3; TRBD2 matches at 13 bases. The germline V gene has CDR1 SEHNR and CDR2 FQNEAQ (reference sequence). V gave up 8 bases and J gave up 4 bases; unmatched junction bases: 6. This CDR3 is 15 amino acids long. The CDR3 here is CASGRLAGGSDTQYF. In nucleotides, the CDR3 is TGTGCCAGCGGAAGACTAGCGGGAGGCTCAGATACGCAGTATTTT.

This clonotype was seen a few times. The J gene is TRBJ2-3, the V gene TRBV7-9; no definite D call. The germline CDR1 and CDR2 sequences are SEHNR and FQNEAQ (reference sequence). The V end lost 1 base, the J end lost 5 bases, and 7 bases lay between the germline ends. The CDR3 is made up of 13 amino acids. For the CDR3, the DNA is TGTGCCAGCAGCTTAGTCGGGCGAGATACGCAGTATTTT. This gives the protein CASSLVGRDTQYF.

This sequence joins TRBV7-9 and TRBJ1-1; no clear D gene. This CDR3 contains 15 residues. The V and J ends lost 2 bases and 1 base respectively, with 11 bases between them. In germline, CDR1 is SEHNR, CDR2 FQNEAQ (reference sequence). CDR3 in amino acids: CASSLILSGNTEAFF. The CDR3 DNA reads as TGTGCCAGCAGCTTAATCCTTTCCGGGAACACTGAAGCTTTCTTT.

In this sample, this clonotype turned up a few times. This rearrangement joins TRBV12-3 or TRBV12-4 to TRBJ1-5; D gene ambiguous. The CDR3 runs 11 residues. V lost 2 bases to trimming and J lost 9 bases, with 5 bases between them. Here the CDR3 DNA reads TGTGCCAGCAGTTTAAACGGGCCCCAGCATTTT. Protein sequence: CASSLNGPQHF.

The chain carries TRBV7-8 and TRBJ2-3; 11 nucleotides line up with TRBD2. The CDR3 totals 20 residues. The germline CDR1 and CDR2 sequences are SGHVS and FQNEAQ. Germline trimming cut 5 bases from V and 1 base from J; bases unmatched to any gene: 17. CDR3 sequence reads: CASSPSRAASGRRGTDTQYF. DNA of the CDR3: TGTGCCAGCAGCCCCTCCAGGGCGGCTAGCGGGAGGCGGGGCACAGATACGCAGTATTTT.